A single sample gave rise to the 10 T cell receptor beta chains below, sequenced in a study of response to subunit inactivated influenza vaccine. TCRdb fed the RT-PCR reads into MiXCR, producing one record per CDR3 protein. The sample yields about half a million distinct CDR3 sequences, 7.6% seen once. The material was PBMCs from blood, obtained around 25 months after vaccination. These receptors were collected from a man aged 50-75 years who received an inactivated influenza vaccine.

This clonotype showed up just a few times. This rearrangement joins TRBV29-1 to TRBJ2-1; 11 bases map to TRBD2. The trim removed 1 base at V and 9 bases at J, leaving 14 bases unmatched. CDR1 SQVTM and CDR2 ANQGSEA come from the germline V gene. The CDR3 length is 17 residues. This CDR3 is CSVEGPGSGGEFGEQFF. The DNA of the CDR3 is TGCAGCGTTGAAGGTCCTGGTAGCGGGGGGGAATTTGGTGAGCAGTTCTTC.

The rearrangement joins TRBV6-5 to TRBJ1-4, with TRBD1 as a possible D gene (6 bases). The V and J ends lost 0 bases and 8 bases respectively, with 13 bases between them. The germline V gene has CDR1 MNHEY and CDR2 SVGAGI. The CDR3 contains 15 residues. The CDR3 loop is CASSYSGHSYEKLFF. The CDR3 nucleotides read TGTGCCAGCAGTTACTCGGGACACTCATACGAAAAACTGTTTTTT.

V is TRBV28 and J is TRBJ2-5; possible D gene TRBD2, 6 bases. The CDR3 is 14 residues long. Looked up from germline, CDR1 is MDHEN and CDR2 is SYDVKM. V lost 2 bases and J 4 bases, leaving 11 bases between the germline ends. DNA for the CDR3: TGTGCCAGCAGTTTAAGCGGGTTGGGAGAGACCCAGTACTTC. Its protein product is CASSLSGLGETQYF.

At least ten counts were recorded for this clonotype. The DNA for the CDR3 is TGTGCCAGCAGTCCGGACAGGGAATTCTATGGCTACACCTTC. This sequence encodes CASSPDREFYGYTF. The gene calls are TRBV25-1 and TRBJ1-2, with 8 bases that match TRBD1. V lost 5 bases to trimming and J lost 4 bases; unmatched junction nucleotides: 6. Germline CDR1 MGHDK, CDR2 SYGVNS. The length of the CDR3 is 14 residues.

The chain joins TRBV11-1 to TRBJ2-2, with TRBD1 identical over 7 bases. Germline-derived CDR1 and CDR2 are SGHAT and FQDESV (reference sequence). The CDR3 sequence is 18 residues long. The trim removed 10 bases at V and 3 bases at J, leaving 20 bases unmatched. The CDR3 sequence is CAILLYTQGGRDTGELFF. The CDR3 region has the DNA TGTGCCATCCTTTTATACACCCAAGGGGGCCGCGACACCGGGGAGCTGTTTTTT.

The genes are TRBV20-1 and TRBJ2-7, with 11 bases identical to TRBD2. CDR3 length: 16 amino acids. V gave up 1 base and J gave up 4 bases; unmatched junction bases: 9. CDR1 and CDR2 (germline): DFQATT, SNEGSKA (reference sequence). The CDR3 sequence: CSARGGRLAGWYEQYF. DNA of the CDR3: TGCAGTGCTAGAGGGGGCCGACTAGCGGGGTGGTACGAGCAGTACTTC.

In this sample, this clonotype turned up many times. The rearrangement joins TRBV5-1 to TRBJ2-3, with 10 positions matching TRBD2. The germline V gene has CDR1 SGHRS and CDR2 YFSETQ. The V gene end was trimmed by 2 bases and the J gene end by 3 bases; junction bases not matched to a gene: 6. The CDR3 runs to 16 residues. CDR3 nucleotide sequence: TGCGCCAGCAGCTTCTTTAGCGGGAGGAGTACAGATACGCAGTATTTT. Amino acids: CASSFFSGRSTDTQYF.

This clonotype was counted between two and nine times. The genes are TRBV30 and TRBJ2-3, with TRBD2 as a possible D gene (6 bases). Germline V CDR1 and CDR2: GTSNPN, SVGIG (reference sequence). This CDR3 comprises 14 residues. The V and J ends lost 5 bases and 0 bases respectively, with 12 bases between them. CDR3 DNA sequence: TGTGCCTGGGAATCGGGACTCAGCACAGATACGCAGTATTTT. Translated, it gives CAWESGLSTDTQYF.

At least ten counts were recorded for this clonotype. The chain uses TRBV6-2 or TRBV6-3 and TRBJ2-1; TRBD2 agrees at 8 bases. Germline assignment: CDR1 MNHEY and CDR2 SVGEGT. The CDR3 length is 11 residues. The V segment lost 8 bases and the J segment 10 bases; nucleotides outside the gene matches: 4. As DNA, the CDR3 is TGTGCCAGCGGTGTAGCGGGGGAGCAGTTCTTC. It codes for CASGVAGEQFF.

The chain has TRBV28 and TRBJ2-5; D unclear. The CDR3 sequence is 14 residues long. Between the trimmed V and J ends, which lost 3 bases and 5 bases, there was a span of 13 bases. In germline, CDR1 is MDHEN, CDR2 SYDVKM. Here the CDR3 reads CASSFPQVMETQYF. The CDR3 coding sequence is TGTGCCAGCAGTTTCCCCCAGGTGATGGAGACCCAGTACTTC.